This T cell receptor beta chain is from a study of T cells in Graves' hyperthyroidism and ophthalmopathy. There were TCR beta CDR3 regions amplified from RNA transcripts. An initial round of RT-PCR targeting the TCR CDR3 relied on the HTBI primer set. TCRdb re-derived calls from the multiplex PCR reads in MiXCR, one entry per CDR3 protein. The sample yields 550,000 to 600,000 distinct CDR3 sequences, about a sixth seen once. Stable disease denoted Graves' hyperthyroidism without ophthalmopathy progression within 18 months. Regarding the study as a whole: Peripheral blood also featured most of the thyroid clonotypes expanded above 0.001.

CDR3 length: 15 amino acids. Germline V CDR1 and CDR2: MNHEY, SVGEGT. V gave up 5 bases and J gave up 4 bases; unmatched junction bases: 8. Remarks on this clonotype: Its specificity is not known.

V gene TRBV6-2 or TRBV6-3 combines with J gene TRBJ2-3, with 8 bases fitting TRBD2. Input material: blood. The source of this sequence is a woman aged 18-29 years with Graves' hyperthyroidism. This CDR3 is CASSPTSDGADTQYF. The CDR3 DNA is TGTGCCAGCAGTCCGACTAGCGACGGTGCAGATACGCAGTATTTT.